This TCR beta chain comes out of a study of blood T cell repertoires in COVID-19. At the level of the study: PBMCs, B-cell-depleted T cells, or T cells provided the cDNA or gDNA that made up the material.

This clone was observed a few times. The repertoire was sequenced with immunoSEQ multiplex PCR; TCRdb's copy has only in-frame clones and lacks some. This table has 250,000 to 300,000 clones, roughly 90% appearing once. The CDR3 contains 13 residues. Germline V lookup: CDR1 GTSNPN, CDR2 SVGIG (reference sequence). The V and J ends lost 8 bases and 4 bases respectively, with 16 bases between them. The receptor comes from a woman aged 40 to 50 who had recovered from COVID-19. This rearrangement joins TRBV30 to TRBJ2-3, with D perhaps TRBD1 (8 bases). The material sequenced was peripheral blood. The DNA of the CDR3 is TGTGCCCAAGGACAGGGAGGGCCAGATACGCAGTATTTT. Translation gives CAQGQGGPDTQYF.